This note documents a single T cell receptor (beta chain) sequence. No antigen is known for it. This sample was taken from a study of cytomegalovirus exposure and HLA in healthy donors. Primers included in the PCR were 60 Vbeta and 13 Jbeta primers. Profiling relied on immunoSEQ multiplex PCR, and the TCRdb table lists in-frame clones only, not all of them. The sample gives about 150,000 clones, roughly three quarters of which show up once; 7.7% is in the top ten. General study results and limits: In a later analysis, a genetic analysis reported fewer productive-TCR N-insertions in an Asian-associated ancestry cluster than the cohort average. Accounts indicate the classifier identified cytomegalovirus status with strong specificity and sensitivity. It was 160 or so TCR beta chains that were listed as cytomegalovirus-associated. Common viral pathogens seemed to be connected with several of the most significant clusters, according to a later analysis.

Germline CDR1 and CDR2: SGHRS and YFSETQ. CDR3 size: 13 residues. Trimming removed 5 bases at V and 0 bases at J, with 7 bases between. The specimen was PBMCs. The rearrangement links TRBV5-1 to TRBJ2-3; D gene uncertain. This sequence originates from a man under 40 in good health and CMV-seropositive. Here the CDR3 DNA reads TGCGCCAGCAGGTCGGGTAGCACAGATACGCAGTATTTT. This translates into CASRSGSTDTQYF.